Below are 11 T cell receptor beta chains sequenced from a single sample in a study of regulatory T cells in long-lasting Graves disease. Arm-PCR of CDR3 regions and iRepertoire HTBI primers were the basis on which TCR beta libraries were built. TCRdb re-called the multiplex PCR reads with MiXCR, one entry per CDR3 protein. The sample gives about 470,000 distinct CDR3 sequences, about a fifth of which show up once; approximately 7.8% is in the top ten. Time point specified: persistent/refractory GD, antithyroid drugs over 5 years with positive TRAb. PBMC-extracted RNA yielded the TCR library. The sequencing used peripheral blood mononuclear cells (PBMCs), collected when the disease was refractory, from a patient treated with antithyroid drugs. These receptors all come from a female donor with Graves disease.

The sample holds a few counts of this clonotype. This may come from a read error, since a much larger clone is one base off. The chain links TRBV28 to TRBJ2-7; no reliable D call. V was clipped by 8 bases and J by 6 bases, with 23 bases between them. The germline V gene has CDR1 MDHEN and CDR2 SYDVKM. The CDR3 totals 15 residues. CDR3 in amino acids: CASRSPTNKPFEQYF. As DNA, the CDR3 is TGTGCCAGCCGGTCCCCGACAAATAAGCCCTTCGAGCAGTACTTC. Complete variable domain (other parts from reference TRBV28 and TRBJ2-7): DVKVTQSSRYLVKRTGEKVFLECVQDMDHENMFWYRQDPGLGLRLIYFSYDVKMKEKGDIPEGYSVSREKKERFSLILESASTNQTSMYLCASRSPTNKPFEQYFGPGTRLTVT.

The gene calls are TRBV18 and TRBJ1-1; 10 nucleotides match TRBD1. Germline V gene data show CDR1 as KGHSH and CDR2 as LQKENI. This CDR3 is built from 17 residues. V lost 4 bases to trimming and J lost 1 base; unmatched junction nucleotides: 9. Written as DNA, the CDR3 is TGTGCCAGCTCACGACCCTCAGGGACAGGGGCGAACACTGAAGCTTTCTTT. Translated: CASSRPSGTGANTEAFF.

In its sample, this clonotype was seen once. The chain employs TRBV5-1 and TRBJ2-3, with 8 bases lining up with TRBD2. This CDR3 region has 14 residues. With V trimmed by 4 bases and J by 7 bases, 8 bases remained unmatched. Germline V gene data show CDR1 as SGHRS and CDR2 as YFSETQ. The chain's CDR3 is CASSARGGGNTQYF. As DNA, the CDR3 is TGCGCCAGCAGCGCCCGGGGGGGAGGAAATACGCAGTATTTT.

The chain links TRBV6-2 or TRBV6-3 to TRBJ1-5; D gene ambiguous. The CDR3 contains 15 residues. V lost 8 bases and J 4 bases, leaving 18 bases between the germline ends. The germline gives CDR1 MNHEY, CDR2 SVGEGT. Here the CDR3 reads CASSLRRLANQPQHF. CDR3 DNA: TGTGCCAGCTCCCTCCGCAGGTTGGCAAATCAGCCCCAGCATTTT.

This clonotype was found many times. The V and J genes are TRBV2 and TRBJ2-4, with D possibly being TRBD2 (6 bases). Between the trimmed V and J ends, which lost 5 bases and 8 bases, there was a span of 31 bases. CDR1 is SNHLY and CDR2 is FYNNEI in the germline V gene. The length of the CDR3 is 19 residues. CDR3: CASSPRGVGKVLRKDIQYF. In DNA, the CDR3 is TGTGCCAGCAGTCCCCGCGGGGTGGGGAAAGTTTTGCGTAAAGACATTCAGTACTTC.

CDR3 nucleotide sequence: TGTGCCAGCAGCCGGGACTGGGGGGGCACTGAAGCTTTCTTT. This codes for CASSRDWGGTEAFF. The chain has TRBV28 and TRBJ1-1; tentative D call: TRBD1 (5 bases). The germline CDR1 and CDR2 sequences are MDHEN and SYDVKM. The germline V and J ends were trimmed by 6 bases and 4 bases, with 15 bases remaining between them. This CDR3 is 14 amino acids long. Based on the CDR3 plus reference TRBV28 and TRBJ1-1, the full variable domain is DVKVTQSSRYLVKRTGEKVFLECVQDMDHENMFWYRQDPGLGLRLIYFSYDVKMKEKGDIPEGYSVSREKKERFSLILESASTNQTSMYLCASSRDWGGTEAFFGQGTRLTVV.

This clonotype was found a few times. The chain combines TRBV4-1 with TRBJ2-5; D might be TRBD2 (7 bases). V was shortened by 1 base and J by 4 bases, with 19 bases between the two germline ends. The CDR3 extends over 17 amino acids. CDR1 is MGHRA, CDR2 YSYEKL, per germline. The CDR3 here is CASSQVLGQGRAETQYF. In DNA, the CDR3 is TGCGCCAGCAGCCAAGTATTGGGGCAGGGGAGGGCAGAGACCCAGTACTTC.

This clonotype was counted at least ten times. The chain joins TRBV7-2 to TRBJ2-5; TRBD2 aligns across 9 bases. The V gene's germline CDR1 is SGHTA and CDR2 FQGNSA. The CDR3 contains 12 residues. With V trimmed by 9 bases and J by 5 bases, 4 bases remained unmatched. CDR3 sequence: CASIAGDETQYF. The CDR3 DNA follows: TGTGCCAGTATAGCGGGAGATGAGACCCAGTACTTC. Full variable domain (remainder filled in from reference TRBV7-2 and TRBJ2-5): GAGVSQSPSNKVTEKGKDVELRCDPISGHTALYWYRQSLGQGLEFLIYFQGNSAPDKSGLPSDRFSAERTGGSVSTLTIQRTQQEDSAVYLCASIAGDETQYFGPGTRLLVL.

This clonotype was detected many times. The chain employs TRBV28 and TRBJ2-7; 8 bases are shared with TRBD2. The germline CDR1 and CDR2 sequences are MDHEN and SYDVKM. With V trimmed by 6 bases and J by 5 bases, 6 bases remained unmatched. The CDR3 sequence is 13 residues long. CDR3: CASRSSGSDEQYF. The CDR3 DNA reads as TGTGCCAGCAGGTCCAGCGGGAGCGACGAGCAGTACTTC.

This clonotype has only a few counts. The V call is TRBV7-2, the J call TRBJ2-7, with 10 positions matching TRBD1. This CDR3 is 14 amino acids long. CDR1 SGHTA and CDR2 FQGNSA come from the germline V gene. V shed 2 bases and J 6 bases; nucleotides not matched to a gene: 4. DNA for the CDR3: TGTGCCAGCAGCTTAAGGACAGGGGGTCCCGAGCAGTACTTC. It translates to CASSLRTGGPEQYF.

This clonotype was picked up many times. The V gene is TRBV18, the J gene TRBJ2-5, with D possibly matching TRBD1 (5 bases). Trimming shortened V by 6 bases and J by 0 bases, and 11 bases separated the two germline ends. The length of the CDR3 is 14 residues. Germline values: CDR1 KGHSH, CDR2 LQKENI. Here the CDR3 DNA reads TGTGCCAGCTCTACCCGACAGTACCAAGAGACCCAGTACTTC. Encoded protein: CASSTRQYQETQYF.